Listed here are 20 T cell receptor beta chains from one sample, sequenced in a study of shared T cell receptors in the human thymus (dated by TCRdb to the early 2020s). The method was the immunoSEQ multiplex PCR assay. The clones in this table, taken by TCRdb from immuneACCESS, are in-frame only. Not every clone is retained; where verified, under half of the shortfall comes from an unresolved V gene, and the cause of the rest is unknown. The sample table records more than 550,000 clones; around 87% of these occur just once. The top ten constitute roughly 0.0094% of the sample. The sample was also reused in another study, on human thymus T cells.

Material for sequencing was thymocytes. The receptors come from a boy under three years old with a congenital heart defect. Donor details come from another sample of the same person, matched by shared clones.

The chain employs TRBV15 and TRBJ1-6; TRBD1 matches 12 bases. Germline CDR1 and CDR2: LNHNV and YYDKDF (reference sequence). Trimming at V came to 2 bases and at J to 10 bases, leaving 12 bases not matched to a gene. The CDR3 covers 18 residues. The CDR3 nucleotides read TGTGCCACCAGCAGATGGTTTCCGGGACAGGGGGCAGGATCACCCCTCCACTTT. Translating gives CATSRWFPGQGAGSPLHF.

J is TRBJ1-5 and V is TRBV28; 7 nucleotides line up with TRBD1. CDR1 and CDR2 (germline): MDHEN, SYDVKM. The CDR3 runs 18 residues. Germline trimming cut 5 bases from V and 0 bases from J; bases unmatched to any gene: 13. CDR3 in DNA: TGTGCCAGCAGTCCCCAAGACGGGACAGCGATTAGCAATCAGCCCCAGCATTTT. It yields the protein CASSPQDGTAISNQPQHF.

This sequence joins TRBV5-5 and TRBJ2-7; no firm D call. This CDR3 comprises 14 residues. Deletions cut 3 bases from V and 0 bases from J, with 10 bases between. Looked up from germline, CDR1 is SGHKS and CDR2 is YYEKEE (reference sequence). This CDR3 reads CASSSHITSYEQYF. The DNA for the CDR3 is TGTGCCAGCAGCTCCCACATAACCTCCTACGAGCAGTACTTC.

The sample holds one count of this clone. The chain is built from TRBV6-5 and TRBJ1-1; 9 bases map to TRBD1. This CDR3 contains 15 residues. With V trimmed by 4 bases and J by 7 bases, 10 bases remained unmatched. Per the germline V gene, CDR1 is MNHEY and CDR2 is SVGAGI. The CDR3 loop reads CASSSTGGLPDEAFF. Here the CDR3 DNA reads TGTGCCAGCAGTTCCACAGGGGGCTTACCCGATGAAGCTTTCTTT.

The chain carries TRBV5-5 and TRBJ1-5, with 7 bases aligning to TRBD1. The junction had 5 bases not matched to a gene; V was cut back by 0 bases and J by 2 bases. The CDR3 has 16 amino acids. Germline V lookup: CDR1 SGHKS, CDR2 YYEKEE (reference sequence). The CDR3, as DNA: TGTGCCAGCAGCTTGGGAGGGGGGACAGGCAATCAGCCCCAGCATTTT. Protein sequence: CASSLGGGTGNQPQHF.

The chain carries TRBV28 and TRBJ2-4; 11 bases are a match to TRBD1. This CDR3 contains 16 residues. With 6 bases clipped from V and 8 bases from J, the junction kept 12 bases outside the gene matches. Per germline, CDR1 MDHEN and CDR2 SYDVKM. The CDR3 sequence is CASRIGDRGTLDIQYF. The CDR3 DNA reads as TGTGCCAGCAGAATAGGGGACAGGGGGACGTTGGACATTCAGTACTTC.

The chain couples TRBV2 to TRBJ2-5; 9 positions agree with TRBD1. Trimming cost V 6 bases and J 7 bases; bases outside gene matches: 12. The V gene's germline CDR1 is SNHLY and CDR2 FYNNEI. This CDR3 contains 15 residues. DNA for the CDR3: TGTGCCAGCAGGGGGAGGACAGGGGCGATGGGGACCCAGTACTTC. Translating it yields CASRGRTGAMGTQYF.

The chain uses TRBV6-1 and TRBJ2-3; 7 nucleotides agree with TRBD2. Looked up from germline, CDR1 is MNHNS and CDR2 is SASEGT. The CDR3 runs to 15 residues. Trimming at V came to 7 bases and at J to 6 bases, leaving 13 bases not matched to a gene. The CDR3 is CASKVSPGGWDTQYF. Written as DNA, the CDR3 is TGTGCCAGCAAAGTTTCACCGGGGGGTTGGGATACGCAGTATTTT.

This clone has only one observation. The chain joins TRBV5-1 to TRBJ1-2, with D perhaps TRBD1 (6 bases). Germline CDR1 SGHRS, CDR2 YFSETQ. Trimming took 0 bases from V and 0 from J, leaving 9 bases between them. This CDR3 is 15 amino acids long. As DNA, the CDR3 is TGCGCCAGCAGCTTGGCACAGGGCCCTAACTATGGCTACACCTTC. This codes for CASSLAQGPNYGYTF.

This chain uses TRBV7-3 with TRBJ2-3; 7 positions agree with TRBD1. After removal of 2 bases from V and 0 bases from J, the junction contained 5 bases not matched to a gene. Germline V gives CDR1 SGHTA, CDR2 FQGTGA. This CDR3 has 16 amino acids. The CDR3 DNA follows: TGTGCCAGCAGCTTATATGGGACAGAGAGCACAGATACGCAGTATTTT. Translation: CASSLYGTESTDTQYF. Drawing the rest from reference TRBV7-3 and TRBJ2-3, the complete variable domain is GAGVSQTPSNKVTEKGKYVELRCDPISGHTALYWYRQSLGQGPEFLIYFQGTGAADDSGLPNDRFFAVRPEGSVSTLKIQRTERGDSAVYLCASSLYGTESTDTQYFGPGTRLTVL.

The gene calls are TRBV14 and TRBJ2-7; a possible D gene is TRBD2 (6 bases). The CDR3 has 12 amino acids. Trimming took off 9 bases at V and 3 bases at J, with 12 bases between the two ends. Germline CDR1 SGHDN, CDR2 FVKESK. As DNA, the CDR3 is TGTGCCAGGTGGCCGCGGGACTACGAGCAGTACTTC. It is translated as CARWPRDYEQYF. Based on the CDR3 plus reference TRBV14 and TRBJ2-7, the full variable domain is EAGVTQFPSHSVIEKGQTVTLRCDPISGHDNLYWYRRVMGKEIKFLLHFVKESKQDESGMPNNRFLAERTGGTYSTLKVQPAELEDSGVYFCARWPRDYEQYFGPGTRLTVT.

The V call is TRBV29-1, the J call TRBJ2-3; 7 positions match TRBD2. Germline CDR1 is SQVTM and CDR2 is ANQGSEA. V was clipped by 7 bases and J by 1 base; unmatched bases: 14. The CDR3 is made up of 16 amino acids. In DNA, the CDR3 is TGCAGCGGACACCCTATGTTGGGGGGGGGCACAGATACGCAGTATTTT. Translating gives CSGHPMLGGGTDTQYF.

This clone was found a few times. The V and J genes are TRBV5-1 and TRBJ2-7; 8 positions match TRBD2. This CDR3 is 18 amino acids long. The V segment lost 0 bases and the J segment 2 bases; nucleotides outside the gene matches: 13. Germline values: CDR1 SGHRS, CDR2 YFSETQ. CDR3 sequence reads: CASSLALAGGLVTYEQYF. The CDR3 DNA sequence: TGCGCCAGCAGCTTGGCGCTAGCGGGCGGACTAGTAACCTACGAGCAGTACTTC.

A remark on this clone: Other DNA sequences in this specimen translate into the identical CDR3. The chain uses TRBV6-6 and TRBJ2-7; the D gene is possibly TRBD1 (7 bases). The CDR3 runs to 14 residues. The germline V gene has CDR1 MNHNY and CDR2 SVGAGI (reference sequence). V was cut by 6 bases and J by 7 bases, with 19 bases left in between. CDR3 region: CASSRTGGAGEQYF. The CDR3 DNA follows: TGTGCCAGCAGCCGGACAGGAGGCGCGGGAGAGCAGTACTTC.

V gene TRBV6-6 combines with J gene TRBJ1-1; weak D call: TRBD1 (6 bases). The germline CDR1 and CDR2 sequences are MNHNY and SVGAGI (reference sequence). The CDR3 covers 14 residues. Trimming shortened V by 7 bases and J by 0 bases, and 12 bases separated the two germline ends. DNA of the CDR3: TGTGCCAGCACCCCAGGGGCACTGAACACTGAAGCTTTCTTT. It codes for CASTPGALNTEAFF.

The CDR3 protein is CASRPQGQALHF. For the CDR3, the DNA is TGTGCCAGCAGGCCACAGGGCCAGGCCCTCCACTTT. The J gene is TRBJ1-6, the V gene TRBV27, with D tentatively TRBD1 (6 bases). The CDR3 spans 12 residues. The V gene's germline CDR1 is MNHEY and CDR2 SMNVEV (reference sequence). V lost 6 bases and J 14 bases, leaving 14 bases between the germline ends.

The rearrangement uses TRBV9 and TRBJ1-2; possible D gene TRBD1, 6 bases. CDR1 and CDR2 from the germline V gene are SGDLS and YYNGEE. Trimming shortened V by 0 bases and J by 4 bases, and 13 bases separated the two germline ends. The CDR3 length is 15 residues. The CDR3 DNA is TGTGCCAGCAGCGTAGGGGAGGGACATTGCTATGGCTACACCTTC. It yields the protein CASSVGEGHCYGYTF.

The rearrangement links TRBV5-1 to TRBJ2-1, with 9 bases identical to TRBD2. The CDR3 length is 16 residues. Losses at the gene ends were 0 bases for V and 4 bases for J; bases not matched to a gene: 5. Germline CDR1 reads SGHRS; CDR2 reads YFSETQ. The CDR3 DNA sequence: TGCGCCAGCAGCTTGGTGCTAGCGGGAAGGTACAATGAGCAGTTCTTC. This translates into CASSLVLAGRYNEQFF.

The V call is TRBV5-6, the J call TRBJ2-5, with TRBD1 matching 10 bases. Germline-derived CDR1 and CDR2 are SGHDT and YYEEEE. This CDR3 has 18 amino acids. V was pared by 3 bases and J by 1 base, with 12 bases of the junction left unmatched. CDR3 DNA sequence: TGTGCCAGCAGCTCGGGGGACGAGGACAGGGGGTTCCAAGAGACCCAGTACTTC. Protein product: CASSSGDEDRGFQETQYF.

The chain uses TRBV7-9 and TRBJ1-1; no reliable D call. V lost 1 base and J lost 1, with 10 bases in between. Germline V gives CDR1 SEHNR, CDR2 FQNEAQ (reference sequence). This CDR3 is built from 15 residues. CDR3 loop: CASSLDVGRNTEAFF. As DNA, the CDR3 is TGTGCCAGCAGCTTAGACGTGGGCCGGAACACTGAAGCTTTCTTT.